Sequencing of this T cell receptor beta chain was carried out in a study of blood T cell repertoires in COVID-19. Overall study context: Material from acute and convalescent COVID-19 was sourced from the United States, Italy and Spain. In each case, the material was cDNA or gDNA derived from T cells, B-cell-depleted T cells, or PBMCs.

This CDR3 contains 13 residues. The V gene end was trimmed by 6 bases and the J gene end by 9 bases; junction bases not matched to a gene: 3. CDR1 MGHDK and CDR2 SYGVNS come from the germline V gene. In the authors' workflow: Estimated nucleated cell counts came from reference gene primer amplification. Measured with immunoSEQ multiplex PCR; TCRdb has only the in-frame clones, and not every one. Clone size and the V and J calls come from that table; the DNA yielded D and trimming. The sample carries over 110,000 clones, around 80% recorded once. This receptor was taken from a man between 60 and 75 years old with acute or convalescent COVID-19. Material: peripheral blood. The chain has TRBV25-1 and TRBJ1-6; 9 bases fit TRBD1. The CDR3 DNA follows: TGTGCCAGCAGACAGGGGGCTGGTTCACCCCTCCACTTT. Translating it yields CASRQGAGSPLHF.